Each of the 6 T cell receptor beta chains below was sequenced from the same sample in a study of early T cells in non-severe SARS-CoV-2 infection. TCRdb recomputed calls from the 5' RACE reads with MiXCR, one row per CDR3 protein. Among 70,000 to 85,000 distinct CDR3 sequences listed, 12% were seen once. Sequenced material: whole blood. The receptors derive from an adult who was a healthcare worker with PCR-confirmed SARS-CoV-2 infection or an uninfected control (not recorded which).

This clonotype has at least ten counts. The CDR3 loop reads CASRGQGSQPQHF. DNA for the CDR3: TGTGCCAGTAGAGGGCAGGGGAGTCAGCCCCAGCATTTT. The J gene is TRBJ1-5, the V gene TRBV19, with D maybe TRBD1 (6 bases). The germline V gene encodes CDR1 LNHDA and CDR2 SQIVND (reference sequence). V gave up 6 bases and J gave up 6 bases, with 12 bases separating them. The length of the CDR3 is 13 residues.

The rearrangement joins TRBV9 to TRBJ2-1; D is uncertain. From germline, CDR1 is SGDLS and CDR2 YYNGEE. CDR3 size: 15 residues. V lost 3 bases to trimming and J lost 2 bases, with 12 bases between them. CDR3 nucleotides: TGTGCCAGCAGCGCGTTTAGTGTCACCTACAATGAGCAGTTCTTC. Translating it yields CASSAFSVTYNEQFF. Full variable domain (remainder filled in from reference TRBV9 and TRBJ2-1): DSGVTQTPKHLITATGQRVTLRCSPRSGDLSVYWYQQSLDQGLQFLIQYYNGEERAKGNILERFSAQQFPDLHSELNLSSLELGDSALYFCASSAFSVTYNEQFFGPGTRLTVL.

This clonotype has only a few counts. The CDR3 loop reads CASSSAGSYYGYTF. The CDR3 nucleotides are TGTGCCAGCAGTTCTGCAGGGAGTTACTATGGCTACACCTTC. The J gene is TRBJ1-2, the V gene TRBV28; D is perhaps TRBD1 (5 bases). This CDR3 region has 14 residues. Germline V CDR1 and CDR2: MDHEN, SYDVKM. Trimming left V 4 bases short and J 3 bases short, with 12 bases between.

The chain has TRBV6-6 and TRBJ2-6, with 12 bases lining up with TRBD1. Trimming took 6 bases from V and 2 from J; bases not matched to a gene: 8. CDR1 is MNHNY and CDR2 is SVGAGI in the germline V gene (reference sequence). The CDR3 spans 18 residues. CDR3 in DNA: TGTGCCAGCAGCCACACGGGACAGGGGGCGACTGGGGCCAACGTCCTGACTTTC. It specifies CASSHTGQGATGANVLTF.

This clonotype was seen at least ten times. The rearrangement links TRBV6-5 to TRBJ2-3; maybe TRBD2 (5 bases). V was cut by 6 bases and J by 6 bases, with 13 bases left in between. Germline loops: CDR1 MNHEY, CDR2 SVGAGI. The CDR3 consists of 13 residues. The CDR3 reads CASRTAGGDTQYF. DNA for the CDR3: TGTGCCAGCAGGACGGCCGGCGGGGATACGCAGTATTTT.

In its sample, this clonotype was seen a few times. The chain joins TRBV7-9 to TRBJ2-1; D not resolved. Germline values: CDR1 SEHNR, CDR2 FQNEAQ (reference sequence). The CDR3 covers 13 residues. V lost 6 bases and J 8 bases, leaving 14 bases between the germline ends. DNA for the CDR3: TGTGCCAGCAGGTCCCCCTGGCTGGATGAGCAGTTCTTC. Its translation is CASRSPWLDEQFF. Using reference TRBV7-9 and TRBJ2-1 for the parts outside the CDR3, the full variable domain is DTGVSQNPRHKITKRGQNVTFRCDPISEHNRLYWYRQTLGQGPEFLTYFQNEAQLEKSRLLSDRFSAERPKGSFSTLEIQRTEQGDSAMYLCASRSPWLDEQFFGPGTRLTVL.